This is a list of T cell receptor beta chains from one sample in a study of shared clonotypes between healthy human individuals. Profiling relied on immunoSEQ multiplex PCR, and the TCRdb table lists in-frame clones only, not all of them. This sample has approximately 740,000 clones; 80% to 95% occur once, and the top ten carry approximately 25%. The material sequenced was naive CD8+ T cells sorted from blood. Receptor source: a man aged 25 to 40 in good health. Both conserved end residues are part of each CDR3. A D gene is named only where the DNA matches it firmly. Part of the rows lack a size; the others show once, few, many or a class for expanded clones.

v_gene,j_gene,d_gene,abundance,CDR3nt,CDR3aa
TRBV7-9,TRBJ2-7,-,-,TGTGCCAGCAGCCCAATTGACAGGAGTTCCTACGAGCAGTACTTC,CASSPIDRSSYEQYF
TRBV27,TRBJ2-1,TRBD2,once,TGTGCCAGCAGTTTATTTGGGACTAGCGTGAATGAGCAGTTCTTC,CASSLFGTSVNEQFF
TRBV7-3,TRBJ2-3,-,-,TGTGCCAGCAGCTTCCTTGGGGGCGCGACAGATACGCAGTATTTT,CASSFLGGATDTQYF
TRBV6-1,TRBJ2-7,-,-,TGTGCCAGCAGTGAACTCCAGGGTAATTGGTACGAGCAGTACTTC,CASSELQGNWYEQYF
TRBV21-1,TRBJ2-1,-,-,TGTGCCAGATGGCTAGCGGGCGGGAGGGGTGAGCAGTTCTTC,CARWLAGGRGEQFF
TRBV7-9,TRBJ2-2,-,-,TGTGCCAGCAGCTTCGCGGGGTCGAACACCGGGGAGCTGTTTTTT,CASSFAGSNTGELFF
TRBV9,TRBJ2-7,TRBD1,-,TGTGCCAGCAGCGAGGGACAGGGGTCCTACGAGCAGTACTTC,CASSEGQGSYEQYF
TRBV27,TRBJ1-4,-,-,TGTGCCAGCAGGTCCGGGACAAGGGATGAAAAACTGTTTTTT,CASRSGTRDEKLFF
TRBV9,TRBJ2-1,-,once,TGTGCCAGCAGCAGAACGGGGGATCATGAGCAGTTCTTC,CASSRTGDHEQFF
TRBV6-5,TRBJ2-2,-,-,TGTGCCAGCAGTTATAAGAGGACAGGGGAGCTGTTTTTT,CASSYKRTGELFF
TRBV27,TRBJ1-1,-,once,TGTGCCAGCAGTTTAAGTAAGAACACTGAAGCTTTCTTT,CASSLSKNTEAFF
TRBV6-1,TRBJ2-7,-,-,TGTGCCAGCAGTGATAGGAGGGAGTACTACGAGCAGTACTTC,CASSDRREYYEQYF
TRBV5-4,TRBJ2-7,TRBD2,-,TGTGCCAGCAGCGATACTAGCGTTAGCTCCTACGAGCAGTACTTC,CASSDTSVSSYEQYF
TRBV2,TRBJ2-2,-,-,TGTGCCAGCACTGGGGACCTGGAAGTCACCGGGGAGCTGTTTTTT,CASTGDLEVTGELFF
TRBV7-9,TRBJ1-4,-,-,TGTGCCAGCAGTTACCCTGCAACTAATGAAAAACTGTTTTTT,CASSYPATNEKLFF
TRBV7-9,TRBJ1-5,-,-,TGTGCCAGCAGCAAAGAGGAGGGTCAGCCCCAGCATTTT,CASSKEEGQPQHF
TRBV6-1,TRBJ2-7,TRBD2,-,TGTGCCAGCCACCCGACTAGCGTCTACGAGCAGTACTTC,CASHPTSVYEQYF
TRBV7-3,TRBJ2-3,-,-,TGTGCCAGCAGCGTGTACTCCACAGATACGCAGTATTTT,CASSVYSTDTQYF
TRBV28,TRBJ2-5,TRBD1,-,TGTGCCAGCAGTCAGCTGGACAGGGTTCGAGAGACCCAGTACTTC,CASSQLDRVRETQYF
TRBV6-6,TRBJ1-2,-,many,TGTGCCAGCAGTCCCAATTTGGGGGACTATGGCTACACCTTC,CASSPNLGDYGYTF
TRBV5-5,TRBJ2-7,-,-,TGTGCCAGCACCTTGACAGGTTCTACCGAGCAGTACTTC,CASTLTGSTEQYF
TRBV7-7,TRBJ2-2,-,-,TGTGCCAGCAGCTTAAGTACAGGTCATCGCGGGGAGCTGTTTTTT,CASSLSTGHRGELFF
TRBV7-9,TRBJ2-7,TRBD1,-,TGTGCCAGCAGCTCCGAGACAGGGCCCTACGAGCAGTACTTC,CASSSETGPYEQYF
TRBV18,TRBJ1-4,TRBD1,-,TGTGCCAGCTCACGGACAGGCCGTAATGAAAAACTGTTTTTT,CASSRTGRNEKLFF
TRBV10-1,TRBJ2-1,TRBD2,once,TGCGCCAGCAGCTCCTTAGCGGGAGGGAGCAATGAGCAGTTCTTC,CASSSLAGGSNEQFF
TRBV7-2,TRBJ2-7,TRBD2,-,TGTGCCAGCAGCTGGGGGGGTAGACTAGGGTCCTACGAGCAGTACTTC,CASSWGGRLGSYEQYF
TRBV15,TRBJ2-1,-,-,TGTGCCACCAGCAGAATGCCAGGGTCCCCAGACGATGAGCAGTTCTTC,CATSRMPGSPDDEQFF
TRBV29-1,TRBJ2-7,TRBD1,once,TGCAGCGTTGACGTTGGGGACAGGGTCGGAGGGGAGCAGTACTTC,CSVDVGDRVGGEQYF
TRBV14,TRBJ2-1,-,-,TGTGCCAGCAGCCAAGTTTCGGGTAACCCCTACAATGAGCAGTTCTTC,CASSQVSGNPYNEQFF
TRBV5-6,TRBJ2-5,TRBD1,-,TGTGCCAGCAGGGGGACAGGGGTAGAGACCCAGTACTTC,CASRGTGVETQYF
TRBV11-2,TRBJ2-1,TRBD2,-,TGTGCCAGCAGCTTAGGCCTAGCGGGCTACGATGAGCAGTTCTTC,CASSLGLAGYDEQFF
TRBV21-1,TRBJ2-3,-,-,TGTGCCAGCAGCATGGGGGGAAAAAAGTACACAGATACGCAGTATTTT,CASSMGGKKYTDTQYF
TRBV27,TRBJ2-1,-,-,TGTGCCAGCAGTTCCCACCCACTGGGATTTTACAATGAGCAGTTCTTC,CASSSHPLGFYNEQFF
TRBV6-5,TRBJ2-7,TRBD1,-,TGTGCCAGCAGTCACCCGACAGGGGCGCGTCCCGAGCAGTACTTC,CASSHPTGARPEQYF
TRBV7-9,TRBJ1-4,-,-,TGTGCCAGCAGCTTAGCCCAGGGATTAGAAAAACTGTTTTTT,CASSLAQGLEKLFF
TRBV6-6,TRBJ2-1,TRBD1,-,TGTGCCACCACGACAGGGGCGAAAAATGAGCAGTTCTTC,CATTTGAKNEQFF
TRBV7-9,TRBJ2-3,TRBD1,-,TGTGCCAGCAGCTTACCAGGGGACAGGCATCCAGATACGCAGTATTTT,CASSLPGDRHPDTQYF
TRBV4-3,TRBJ2-3,-,once,TGCGCCAGCAGCCAAGATAAGGTGGGAAGCACAGATACGCAGTATTTT,CASSQDKVGSTDTQYF
TRBV4-1,TRBJ2-2,TRBD1,few,TGCGCCAGCAGCCAAGTAAGCCAGGGGGCGCCCGGGGAGCTGTTTTTT,CASSQVSQGAPGELFF
TRBV21-1,TRBJ1-3,-,-,TGTGCCAGCAGCAAAGTGACCGAATACTCTGGAAACACCATATATTTT,CASSKVTEYSGNTIYF
TRBV6-5,TRBJ2-7,-,-,TGTGCCAGCAGCTCCCGGGACACCTACGAGCAGTACTTC,CASSSRDTYEQYF
TRBV7-9,TRBJ2-1,-,few,TGTGCCAGCAGCTCACTGTTGGCGGCTAGCCGGGGTTCCAATGAGCAGTTCTTC,CASSSLLAASRGSNEQFF